The TCR beta chain described here comes from a study of blood T cells in healthy people across ages (dated by TCRdb to between 2015 and 2016). Concerning the study at large: In model experiments, roughly one uniquely barcoded TCR beta cDNA molecule per two T cells was captured by template switching. To track age-related changes in TCR beta repertoire diversity, the study relied on deep sequencing normalized with unique cDNA molecular identifiers. Donors were grouped into four age groups: young (average roughly 17 years), middle-aged (around 39), aged (over 55) and long-lived (about 82). To avoid experimental bias, donors of different ages were spread randomly across the sequencing lanes. For two donors (one aged 18 to 29 and one aged 80 or older), the study analyzed two additional independent replicas of 1 million unique cDNA reads from the same blood draw. Beyond this particular receptor, the publication reports: Because the CMV infection status of the donors was unknown, age-related changes in expanded clonotypes may potentially have been confounded. Observed TCR beta diversity correlated strongly with the percentage of naive T cells measured by flow cytometry. Compared with the aged group, more naive CD4+ T cells, fewer expanded clones and increased TCR diversity were shown by the long-lived group, suggesting age selection. As age increased, observed TCR beta diversity per million T cells dropped in a roughly linear way, and a significant reduction was already evident by age about 40. Bulk unsorted PBMC profiling prevented conclusive comparison of naive and antigen-experienced compartments. Total diversity estimates from one million sequenced T cells were considered lower bounds and underestimates.

Donors were a few dozen systemically healthy Caucasian individuals from Russia aged 6 to 90 years. Ten milliliters of peripheral blood were drawn from each donor into EDTA-treated Vacutainer tubes. Ficoll-Paque density-gradient centrifugation was used to isolate PBMCs, with at least 7 million per sample. Total RNA, at least 6 micrograms per sample, was extracted from PBMCs with Trizol reagent. For every donor, an aliquot of PBMCs went through flow cytometry to measure the percentages of naive CD45RAhigh/CD27high T cells. Library generation was performed with 5' RACE. Instrument used: Illumina HiSeq 2500. A second PCR of roughly 6 to 11 cycles was run with a J-beta primer mix and a sample-barcoded 5' primer. A template-switch 5' adaptor carrying 12 random nucleotides introduced a unique molecular identifier onto each TCR beta cDNA molecule. At least 3 million CDR3-containing paired-end reads were obtained from each sample. First-strand cDNA was synthesized from all RNA with the Mint cDNA synthesis kit, primed by a TRBC-specific oligonucleotide. After uracil-DNA glycosylase treatment, a first 18-cycle PCR used universal primers M1SS and BC2_uni_R on all cDNA. The original pipeline was this. Normalization of each sample was performed by random selection of 1 million high-quality reads, each carrying a distinct molecular identifier. Instead of being binned into consensus sequences, reads with shared molecular identifiers were discarded. MiTCR, run with a Q25 quality threshold and the strictest error-elimination algorithm, handled CDR3 identification, clonotype clustering and error correction. A nonparametric unseen species model with Euler transformation was used to estimate a lower bound on total TCR beta diversity. TCRdb reprocessing: public reads trimmed at Q25 with fastp, clones called with MiXCR, in-frame beta chains kept. One record per CDR3 amino acid sequence lists the most common genes and DNA. The V and J calls shown here were made by TCRdb, not taken from the authors' results. The sample table lists 630,000 or so distinct CDR3 sequences, about a third of them with a count of one. Just over 15% of the sample comes from the top ten.

In this sample, this clonotype turned up a few times. Its antigen remains undetermined. The record has no base qualities; no much larger clone is one base away. Material for sequencing was blood. The sequence derives from a woman older than 75 in good health. Donor details come from another sample of the same person, matched by shared clones.

The DNA reads as follows: TGTGCCAGCAGTTCCTCCCCGGGACGAACTGAAGCTTTCTTT. It translates as CASSSSPGRTEAFF. The rearranged segments are TRBV27 and TRBJ1-1; TRBD1 could be the D gene, as 5 bases match. Taken from the germline V gene (reference sequence), the CDR1 and CDR2 loops are MNHEY and SMNVEV. V and J are truncated by 4 bases and 5 bases respectively, leaving an intervening sequence of 14 bases. The CDR3 spans 14 residues, from the cysteine through the phenylalanine. Only the CDR3 part of the read is kept: 42 bases, read in frame from the first base.